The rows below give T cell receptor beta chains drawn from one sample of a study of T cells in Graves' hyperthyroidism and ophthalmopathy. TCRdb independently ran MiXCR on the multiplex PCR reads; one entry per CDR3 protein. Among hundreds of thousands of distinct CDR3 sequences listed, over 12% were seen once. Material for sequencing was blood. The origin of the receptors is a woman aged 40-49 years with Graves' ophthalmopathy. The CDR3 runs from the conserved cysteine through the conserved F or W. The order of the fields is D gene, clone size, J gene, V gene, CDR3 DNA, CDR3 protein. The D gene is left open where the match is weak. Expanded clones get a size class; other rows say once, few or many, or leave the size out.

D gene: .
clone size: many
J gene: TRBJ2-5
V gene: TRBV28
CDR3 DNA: TGTGCCAGCAGTTTATTCAGGACAGCCCAAGAGACCCAGTACTTC
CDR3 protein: CASSLFRTAQETQYF

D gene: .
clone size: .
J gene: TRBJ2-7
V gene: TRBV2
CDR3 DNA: TGTGCCACCTCAGGGGGGGATTCCTACGAGCAGTACTTC
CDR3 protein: CATSGGDSYEQYF

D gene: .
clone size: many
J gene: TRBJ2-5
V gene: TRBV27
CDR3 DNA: TGTGCCAGCAGCGCAATTGACGGCCAAGAGACCCAGTACTTC
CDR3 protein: CASSAIDGQETQYF

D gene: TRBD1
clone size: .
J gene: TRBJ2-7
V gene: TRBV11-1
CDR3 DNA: TGTGCCAGCAGCTTATATAGGGACAGGTCCTACGAGCAGTACTTC
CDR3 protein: CASSLYRDRSYEQYF

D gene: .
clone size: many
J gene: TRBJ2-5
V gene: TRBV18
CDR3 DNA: TGTGCCAGCTCACCGCAGTGGGAAGAGACCCAGTACTTC
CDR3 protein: CASSPQWEETQYF

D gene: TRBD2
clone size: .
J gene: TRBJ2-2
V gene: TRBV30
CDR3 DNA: TGTGCCTGGAGGGGGGGGGGTCACACCGGGGAGCTGTTTTTT
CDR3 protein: CAWRGGGHTGELFF

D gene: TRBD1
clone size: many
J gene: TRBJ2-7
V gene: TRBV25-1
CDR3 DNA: TGTGCCAGCCGCCTTGGACAGGGCTACGAGCAGTACTTC
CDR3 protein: CASRLGQGYEQYF

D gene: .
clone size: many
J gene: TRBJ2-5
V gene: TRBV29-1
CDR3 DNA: TGCAGCGTAGGGCGTGCCCGGGAGACCCAGTACTTC
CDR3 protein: CSVGRARETQYF

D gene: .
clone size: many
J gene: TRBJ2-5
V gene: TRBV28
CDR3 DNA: TGTGCCAGCAGTTCCTCCGAGGCCGGGAGACGAGAGACCCAGTACTTC
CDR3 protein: CASSSSEAGRRETQYF

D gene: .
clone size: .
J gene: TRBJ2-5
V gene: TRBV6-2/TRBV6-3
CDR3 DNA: TGTGCCAGCAGATTTAGCCGTTCCACGGAGACCCAGTACTTC
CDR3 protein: CASRFSRSTETQYF

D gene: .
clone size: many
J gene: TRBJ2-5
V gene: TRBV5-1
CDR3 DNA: TGCGCCAGCAGCTTGGAACCGTTGGACATAGAGACCCAGTACTTC
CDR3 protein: CASSLEPLDIETQYF

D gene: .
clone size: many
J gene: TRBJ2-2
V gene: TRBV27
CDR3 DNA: TGTGCCAGCAGTCCCCCCAGGGGAGTTGACACCGGGGAGCTGTTTTTT
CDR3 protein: CASSPPRGVDTGELFF

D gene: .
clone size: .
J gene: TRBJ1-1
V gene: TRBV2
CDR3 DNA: TGTGCCAGCAGGGATGGGACTTTCGAGAACACTGAAGCTTTCTTT
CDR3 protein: CASRDGTFENTEAFF

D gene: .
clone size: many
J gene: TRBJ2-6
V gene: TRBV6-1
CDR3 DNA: TGTGCCAGCAGGGGAGCTGGGGCCAACGTCCTGACTTTC
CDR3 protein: CASRGAGANVLTF